This T cell receptor beta chain was sequenced for a study of cytomegalovirus exposure and HLA in healthy donors. Study at large: From 190 million or so T cells, an earlier analysis saw approximately 110 million unique TCR beta sequences. Study-level findings and limits: Differences between HLA loci emerged in a later analysis of TCR association rates, with DRB1 most and HLA-C fewest. Further analysis, carried out later, found HLA-associated TCR beta chains more clonally expanded than equally common other chains.

For this clone: Its target is not known.

Between the trimmed V and J ends, which lost 0 bases and 4 bases, there was a span of 7 bases. Germline assignment: CDR1 SGHNT and CDR2 YYREEE (reference sequence). This CDR3 is 13 amino acids long. A multiplex PCR was run with 60 Vbeta primers and 13 Jbeta primers. Generated by immunoSEQ multiplex PCR, the TCRdb table keeps only in-frame clones and is missing some. In all, the sample yields some 83,000 clones. The rearrangement links TRBV5-4 to TRBJ1-1; D remains unclear. This TCR was recovered from a woman in her twenties or thirties in good health and CMV-seronegative. Sequencing was carried out using PBMCs. The CDR3 DNA reads as TGTGCCAGCAGCTTGGCCGGGGTCACTGAAGCTTTCTTT. It is translated as CASSLAGVTEAFF.